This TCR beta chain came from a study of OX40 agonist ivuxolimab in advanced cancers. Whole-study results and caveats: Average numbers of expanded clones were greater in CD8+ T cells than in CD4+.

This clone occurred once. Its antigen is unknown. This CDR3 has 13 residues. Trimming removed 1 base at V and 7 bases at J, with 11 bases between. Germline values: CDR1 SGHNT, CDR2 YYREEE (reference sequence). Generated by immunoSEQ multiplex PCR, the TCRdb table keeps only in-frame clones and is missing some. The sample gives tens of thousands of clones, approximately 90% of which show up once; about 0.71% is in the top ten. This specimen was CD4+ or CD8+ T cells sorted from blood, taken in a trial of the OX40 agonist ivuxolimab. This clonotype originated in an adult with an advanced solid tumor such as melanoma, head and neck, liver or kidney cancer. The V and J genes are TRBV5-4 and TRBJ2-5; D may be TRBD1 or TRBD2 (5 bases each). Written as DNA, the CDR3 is TGTGCCAGCAGCTTGTTTGGTGGGGGGACCCAGTACTTC. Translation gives CASSLFGGGTQYF. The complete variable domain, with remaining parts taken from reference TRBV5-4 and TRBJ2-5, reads ETGVTQSPTHLIKTRGQQVTLRCSSQSGHNTVSWYQQALGQGPQFIFQYYREEENGRGNFPPRFSGLQFPNYSSELNVNALELDDSALYLCASSLFGGGTQYFGPGTRLLVL.